The text below deals with one T cell receptor (beta chain). Its matching antigen is unknown. Russia was home to the donors, healthy Caucasian individuals aged roughly 6 to 90. Each sample yielded at least 5.5 micrograms of PBMC total RNA. The sample comes from a study of blood T cells in healthy people across ages. Study observations and caveats: Long-lived donors carried more naive CD4+ cells and greater diversity than aged donors.

This CDR3 region has 14 residues. Germline CDR1 and CDR2: SGHAT and FQNNGV. Trimming pared 5 bases from V and 5 bases from J, leaving 15 bases between. A second PCR of 7 to 11 cycles used a sample-barcoded 5' primer and a J-beta primer mix. Template switching added a 12-random-nucleotide identifier to every cDNA molecule. TCRdb ran MiXCR on the 5' RACE reads and lists one entry per CDR3 protein. The sample yields about 1.6 million distinct CDR3 sequences, about 35% seen once. The chain employs TRBV11-2 and TRBJ2-5, with D possibly TRBD2 on 5 matching bases. The origin of this receptor is a woman aged 25 to 39 in good health. The sample comprised blood. CDR3 DNA sequence: TGTGCCAGCAGCGCGGACTTTATAGGGGAGACCCAGTACTTC. Its translation is CASSADFIGETQYF.